This T cell receptor beta chain was sequenced in a study of T-cell reconstitution after alpha-beta-depleted transplantation in children (dated by TCRdb to between 2015 and 2016). About the study as a whole: The study quantitatively tracked T-cell immune reconstitution after TCRalphabeta/CD19-depleted allogeneic hematopoietic cell transplantation in children using TCR repertoire profiling.

The method behind the library was PCR. TCRdb records Illumina HiSeq 2500 as the sequencer. TCR library preparation used molecular barcoding, with unique molecular identifiers applied to normalize quantification of the TCRbeta repertoire. Using fastp trimming at Q25 and MiXCR clonotype assembly, TCRdb reanalyzed the public sequencing data and kept in-frame beta chains. One record per CDR3 amino acid sequence lists the most common genes and DNA. The sample has some 550,000 distinct CDR3 sequences on record, 15% to 20% of them singletons. Together, the top ten hold approximately 3% of the sample. CDR1 and CDR2 are drawn from the germline V gene: SGHVS, FQNEAQ. Trimming leaves V shorter by 1 base and J shorter by 7 bases, with the junction holding 9 bases beyond the gene matches. Its CDR3 holds 16 amino acids, cysteine through phenylalanine. Just the 48-base CDR3 DNA is kept, in frame starting at base 1.

This clonotype was found a few times. This clone's antigen is unknown. Nothing much larger sits one base from this clone, and base qualities are not available. The chain uses TRBV7-8 and TRBJ2-1; TRBD2 lines up with 8 middle nucleotides. This clonotype was obtained from a human donor who donated a stem cell graft to a child with acute lymphoblastic leukemia. This sample comprised PBMCs from the stem cell graft donor, obtained from the stem cell graft. The sequenced DNA: TGTGCCAGCAGCTTAGAGCGACTAGCGTATAGTAATGAGCAGTTCTTC. Protein translation: CASSLERLAYSNEQFF.